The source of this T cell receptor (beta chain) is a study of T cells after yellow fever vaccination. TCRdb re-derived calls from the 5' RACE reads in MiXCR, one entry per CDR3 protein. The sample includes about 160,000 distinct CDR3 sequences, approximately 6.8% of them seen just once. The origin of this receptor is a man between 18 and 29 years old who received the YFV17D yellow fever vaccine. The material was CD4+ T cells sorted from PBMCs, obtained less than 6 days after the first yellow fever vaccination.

CDR3 protein: CASSVTEGREQYV. Here the CDR3 DNA reads TGTGCCAGCAGCGTCACAGAAGGTCGCGAGCAGTACGTC. The chain couples TRBV7-2 to TRBJ2-7; D uncertain. With 5 bases removed from V and 6 bases from J, the gap between germline ends came to 14 bases. Germline V CDR1 and CDR2: SGHTA, FQGNSA. The CDR3 extends over 13 amino acids.